Each of the 16 T cell receptor beta chains below was sequenced from the same sample in a study of STAT3 mutations in large granular lymphocyte leukemia. Whole-study results and caveats: Every T-cell large granular lymphocyte leukemia patient had at least one immunodominant TCR beta clonotype.

Clones were sequenced by immunoSEQ multiplex PCR, and TCRdb holds only the in-frame ones, with some missing. The sample contains tens of thousands of clones, 86% of which appear only once. These receptors' targets are unknown. The source material was peripheral blood mononuclear cells. The receptors stem from a man between 60 and 75 years old with T-cell large granular lymphocyte leukemia. Some clones in this sample may be carry-over from other donors' samples.

The chain combines TRBV21-1 with TRBJ2-5. TRBV21-1 is given as a pseudogene. This CDR3 has 16 amino acids. This chain's CDR3 is CASRSAPGASQETQYF. CDR3 bases: TGTGCCAGCCGGTCCGCCCCGGGGGCCAGCCAAGAGACCCAGTACTTC.

This chain uses TRBV29-1 with TRBJ2-1; 8 positions match TRBD2. CDR3 size: 15 residues. Germline V gene lookup returns CDR1 SQVTM and CDR2 ANQGSEA. The V gene end was trimmed by 4 bases and the J gene end by 3 bases; junction bases not matched to a gene: 8. The CDR3: CSVATSGSFYNEQFF. CDR3 DNA sequence: TGCAGCGTTGCCACGAGCGGGAGCTTCTACAATGAGCAGTTCTTC.

The chain is built from TRBV5-4 and TRBJ2-3; D unclear. Germline-derived CDR1 and CDR2 are SGHNT and YYREEE (reference sequence). The length of the CDR3 is 15 residues. Trimming pared 0 bases from V and 1 base from J, leaving 9 bases between. The CDR3 region is CASSLDGPGTDTQYF. The CDR3 region has the DNA TGTGCCAGCAGCTTGGACGGACCGGGCACAGATACGCAGTATTTT.

This clone was counted once. The chain combines TRBV29-1 with TRBJ1-2; 8 nucleotides align to TRBD1. The CDR3 consists of 14 residues. Germline V CDR1 and CDR2: SQVTM, ANQGSEA. The ends lost 6 bases at V and 0 bases at J; junction bases unmatched: 6. The CDR3 region is CSVAGTGTNYGYTF. For the CDR3, the DNA is TGCAGCGTCGCCGGGACAGGAACTAACTATGGCTACACCTTC.

V usage is TRBV12-5 and J usage is TRBJ2-1, with D possibly being TRBD2 (6 bases). Germline V gene lookup returns CDR1 LGHNT and CDR2 FRNRAP. The CDR3 consists of 15 residues. The V end lost 3 bases, the J end lost 9 bases, and 18 bases lay between the germline ends. The CDR3 protein is CASGFDSGGISEQFF. CDR3 nucleotides: TGTGCTAGTGGTTTTGACTCCGGGGGTATTTCTGAGCAGTTCTTC. Using reference TRBV12-5 and TRBJ2-1 for the parts outside the CDR3, the full variable domain is DARVTQTPRHKVTEMGQEVTMRCQPILGHNTVFWYRQTMMQGLELLAYFRNRAPLDDSGMPKDRFSAEMPDATLATLKIQPSEPRDSAVYFCASGFDSGGISEQFFGPGTRLTVL.

This clone has a handful of counts. The chain is built from TRBV7-2 and TRBJ1-2, with D unclear. This CDR3 is 13 amino acids long. Per germline, CDR1 SGHTA and CDR2 FQGNSA. Trimming took off 4 bases at V and 5 bases at J, with 11 bases between the two ends. CDR3 in DNA: TGTGCCAGCAGCTCCGGACGGAGATATGGCTACACCTTC. It yields the protein CASSSGRRYGYTF.

The chain combines TRBV2 with TRBJ1-2, with D possibly TRBD1 on 5 matching bases. The V gene's germline CDR1 is SNHLY and CDR2 FYNNEI. The CDR3 covers 12 residues. V was shortened by 2 bases and J by 6 bases, with 7 bases between the two germline ends. CDR3 protein: CASSETGDGYTF. The CDR3 region has the DNA TGTGCCAGCAGTGAAACGGGGGATGGCTACACCTTC.

The chain links TRBV4-3 to TRBJ1-2; TRBD1 might be the D (5 bases). Germline values: CDR1 LGHNA, CDR2 YSLEER. The CDR3 sequence is 14 residues long. Between the trimmed V and J ends, which lost 3 bases and 7 bases, there was a span of 15 bases. This CDR3 is CASSHGFQGSGYTF. CDR3 coding DNA: TGCGCCAGCAGCCATGGATTCCAGGGAAGTGGCTACACCTTC.

This chain joins TRBV30 and TRBJ1-1, with D hard to call. The CDR3 contains 11 residues. Germline lookup yields CDR1 GTSNPN and CDR2 SVGIG (reference sequence). Trimming cost V 4 bases and J 2 bases, with 5 bases left between them. The CDR3 protein is CAWTINTEAFF. In DNA, the CDR3 is TGTGCCTGGACCATAAACACTGAAGCTTTCTTT.

J is TRBJ2-1 and V is TRBV10-3; perhaps D is TRBD1 or TRBD2 (5 bases each). The CDR3 contains 16 residues. Germline values: CDR1 ENHRY, CDR2 SYGVKD. Deletions cut 6 bases from V and 8 bases from J, with 23 bases between. The CDR3: CAIRAQSRGRGHEQFF. The CDR3 DNA reads as TGTGCCATCAGGGCCCAAAGTAGGGGACGGGGCCATGAGCAGTTCTTC.

The chain has TRBV30 and TRBJ2-1; 9 bases map to TRBD2. The CDR3 loop spans 16 amino acids. CDR1 GTSNPN and CDR2 SVGIG come from the germline V gene (reference sequence). With V trimmed by 4 bases and J by 1 base, 8 bases remained unmatched. CDR3 sequence (DNA): TGTGCCTGGAATTCACGACTAGCGGAATCCTACAATGAGCAGTTCTTC. Residues: CAWNSRLAESYNEQFF. The complete variable domain, with remaining parts taken from reference TRBV30 and TRBJ2-1, reads SQTIHQWPATLVQPVGSPLSLECTVEGTSNPNLYWYRQAAGRGLQLLFYSVGIGQISSEVPQNLSASRPQDRQFILSSKKLLLSDSGFYLCAWNSRLAESYNEQFFGPGTRLTVL.

The chain links TRBV11-2 to TRBJ2-7; D is tentatively TRBD1 or TRBD2 (5 bases each). The CDR3 contains 13 residues. Trimming pared 1 base from V and 4 bases from J, leaving 8 bases between. The germline V gene encodes CDR1 SGHAT and CDR2 FQNNGV. CDR3 nucleotide sequence: TGTGCCAGCAGCTTAGGGGACGGTTACGAGCAGTACTTC. Amino acid sequence: CASSLGDGYEQYF.

The V call is TRBV5-4, the J call TRBJ2-2; tentatively, D is TRBD1 (6 bases). CDR3 length: 15 residues. Germline lookup yields CDR1 SGHNT and CDR2 YYREEE (reference sequence). Between the trimmed V and J ends, which lost 3 bases and 1 base, there was a span of 10 bases. CDR3 loop: CASSSGQLNTGELFF. CDR3 nucleotides: TGTGCCAGCAGCTCCGGACAGTTGAACACCGGGGAGCTGTTTTTT.

The chain is built from TRBV5-1 and TRBJ1-1; TRBD1 agrees at 9 bases. This CDR3 is built from 14 residues. Per the germline V gene, CDR1 is SGHRS and CDR2 is YFSETQ. V trimming: 7 bases; J trimming: 4 bases; junction bases outside the gene matches: 8. The CDR3 DNA reads TGCGCCAGCGGTACAGGGGGCTTGAGCACTGAAGCTTTCTTT. It yields the protein CASGTGGLSTEAFF.

This clone was counted a few times. The V gene is TRBV2, the J gene TRBJ1-6, with 8 bases aligning to TRBD1. Germline values: CDR1 SNHLY, CDR2 FYNNEI. J was trimmed by 9 bases and V by 9 bases; bases with no gene match: 10. This CDR3 has 14 amino acids. The CDR3 DNA is TGTGCCAGTACCCGGGACAGGCCAGTTTCACCCCTCCACTTT. This translates into CASTRDRPVSPLHF.

The genes are TRBV30 and TRBJ2-1, with 7 bases aligning to TRBD2. CDR1 and CDR2 (germline): GTSNPN, SVGIG (reference sequence). The V and J ends lost 3 bases and 10 bases, in that order; junction bases with no gene match: 12. The CDR3 is 14 amino acids. CDR3 nucleotides: TGTGCCTGGAGCGGGGGACTACTCGTAGGGGAGCAGTTCTTC. It specifies CAWSGGLLVGEQFF.